The source of this TCR beta chain is a study of blood T cell repertoires in COVID-19. Looking at the study overall: Material from acute and convalescent COVID-19 was sourced from the United States, Italy and Spain. Sample material is recorded as cDNA or gDNA derived from T cells, B-cell-depleted T cells, or PBMCs.

J was trimmed by 1 base and V by 9 bases; bases with no gene match: 13. The germline V gene has CDR1 LNHDA and CDR2 SQIVND (reference sequence). The CDR3 consists of 17 residues. Only in-frame clones appear in the TCRdb table, and some are missing; sequencing was by immunoSEQ multiplex PCR. The repertoire holds 180,000 or so clones, with about 83% as singletons. This chain links TRBV19 with TRBJ1-3; 9 nucleotides agree with TRBD1. Sequenced: peripheral blood. The TCR was taken from a man between 18 and 35 years old with active or convalescent COVID-19. The CDR3 DNA reads TGTGCCAGCCTGCCGGGGACAGGGAGAGCGTCTGGAAACACCATATATTTT. Its translation: CASLPGTGRASGNTIYF. The entire variable domain, with the rest obtained from reference TRBV19 and TRBJ1-3, is as follows: DGGITQSPKYLFRKEGQNVTLSCEQNLNHDAMYWYRQDPGQGLRLIYYSQIVNDFQKGDIAEGYSVSREKKESFPLTVTSAQKNPTAFYLCASLPGTGRASGNTIYFGEGSWLTVV.